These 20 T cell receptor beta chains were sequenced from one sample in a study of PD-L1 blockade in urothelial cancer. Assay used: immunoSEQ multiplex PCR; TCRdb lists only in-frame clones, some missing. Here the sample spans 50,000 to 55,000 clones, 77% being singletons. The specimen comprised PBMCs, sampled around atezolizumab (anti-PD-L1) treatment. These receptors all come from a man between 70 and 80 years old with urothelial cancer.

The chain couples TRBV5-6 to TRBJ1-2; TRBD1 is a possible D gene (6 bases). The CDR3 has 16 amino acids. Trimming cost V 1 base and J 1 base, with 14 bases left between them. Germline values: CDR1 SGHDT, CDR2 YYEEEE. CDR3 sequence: CASSLSGGAINYGYTF. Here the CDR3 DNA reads TGTGCCAGCAGCTTGTCCGGGGGGGCGATTAACTATGGCTACACCTTC. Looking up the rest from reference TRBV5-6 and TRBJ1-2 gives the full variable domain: DAGVTQSPTHLIKTRGQQVTLRCSPKSGHDTVSWYQQALGQGPQFIFQYYEEEERQRGNFPDRFSGHQFPNYSSELNVNALLLGDSALYLCASSLSGGAINYGYTFGSGTRLTVV.

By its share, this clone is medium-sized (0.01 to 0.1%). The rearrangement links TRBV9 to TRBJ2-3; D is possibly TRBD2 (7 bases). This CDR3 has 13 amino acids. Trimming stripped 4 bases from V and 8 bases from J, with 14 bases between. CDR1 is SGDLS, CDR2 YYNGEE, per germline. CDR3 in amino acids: CASSLGGQPTQYF. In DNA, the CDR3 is TGTGCCAGCAGCCTCGGGGGGCAACCTACGCAGTATTTT.

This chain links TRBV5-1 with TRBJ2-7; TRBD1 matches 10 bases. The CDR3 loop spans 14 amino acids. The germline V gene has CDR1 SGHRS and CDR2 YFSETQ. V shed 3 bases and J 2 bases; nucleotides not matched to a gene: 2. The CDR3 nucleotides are TGCGCCAGCAGCTGGGGGACAGGGGCCTACGAGCAGTACTTC. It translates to CASSWGTGAYEQYF.

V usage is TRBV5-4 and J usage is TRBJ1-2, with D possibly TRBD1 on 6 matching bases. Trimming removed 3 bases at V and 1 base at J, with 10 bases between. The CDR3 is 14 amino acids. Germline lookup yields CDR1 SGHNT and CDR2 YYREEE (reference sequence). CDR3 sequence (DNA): TGTGCCAGCAGCTCGGGAGGGGGTAACTATGGCTACACCTTC. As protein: CASSSGGGNYGYTF.

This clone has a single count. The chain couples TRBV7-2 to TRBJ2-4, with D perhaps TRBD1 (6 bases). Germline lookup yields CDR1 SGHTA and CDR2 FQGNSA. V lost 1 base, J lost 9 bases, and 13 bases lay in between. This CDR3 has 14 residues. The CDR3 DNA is TGTGCCAGCAGCTTAGGACAGGCCTCCTCCATTCAGTACTTC. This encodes CASSLGQASSIQYF.

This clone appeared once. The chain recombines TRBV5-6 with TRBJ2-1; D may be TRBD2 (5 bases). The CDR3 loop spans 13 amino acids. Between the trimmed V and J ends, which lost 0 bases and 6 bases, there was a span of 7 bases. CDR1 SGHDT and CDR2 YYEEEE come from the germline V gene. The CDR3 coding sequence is TGTGCCAGCAGCTTGGTCGGAGGCAATGAGCAGTTCTTC. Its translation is CASSLVGGNEQFF.

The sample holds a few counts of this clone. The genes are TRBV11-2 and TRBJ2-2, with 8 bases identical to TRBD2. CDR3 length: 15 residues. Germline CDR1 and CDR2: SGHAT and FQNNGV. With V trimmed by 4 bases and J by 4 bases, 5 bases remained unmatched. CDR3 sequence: CASSYQRGSTGELFF. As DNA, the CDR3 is TGTGCCAGCAGCTACCAGCGGGGGAGCACCGGGGAGCTGTTTTTT.

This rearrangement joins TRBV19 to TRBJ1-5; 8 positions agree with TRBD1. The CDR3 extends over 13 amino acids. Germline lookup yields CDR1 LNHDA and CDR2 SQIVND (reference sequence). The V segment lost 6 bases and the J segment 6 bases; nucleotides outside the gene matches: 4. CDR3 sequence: CASRDRVGQPQHF. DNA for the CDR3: TGTGCCAGTAGGGACAGGGTGGGTCAGCCCCAGCATTTT.

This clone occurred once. CDR3 region: CASRPDRGLYGYTF. CDR3 sequence (DNA): TGTGCCAGCAGGCCTGACAGGGGTCTCTATGGCTACACCTTC. The rearrangement links TRBV7-2 to TRBJ1-2, with 8 bases identical to TRBD1. CDR3 length: 14 residues. The germline gives CDR1 SGHTA, CDR2 FQGNSA. J gave up 4 bases and V 6 bases, and 7 bases lay outside the gene matches. The whole variable domain, remainder taken from reference TRBV7-2 and TRBJ1-2, is GAGVSQSPSNKVTEKGKDVELRCDPISGHTALYWYRQSLGQGLEFLIYFQGNSAPDKSGLPSDRFSAERTGGSVSTLTIQRTQQEDSAVYLCASRPDRGLYGYTFGSGTRLTVV.

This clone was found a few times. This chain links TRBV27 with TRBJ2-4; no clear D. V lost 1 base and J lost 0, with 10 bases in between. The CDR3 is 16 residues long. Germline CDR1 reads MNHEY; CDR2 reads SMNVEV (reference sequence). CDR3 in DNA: TGTGCCAGCAGTTTATTGGCCACCTCAGCCAAAAACATTCAGTACTTC. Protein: CASSLLATSAKNIQYF.

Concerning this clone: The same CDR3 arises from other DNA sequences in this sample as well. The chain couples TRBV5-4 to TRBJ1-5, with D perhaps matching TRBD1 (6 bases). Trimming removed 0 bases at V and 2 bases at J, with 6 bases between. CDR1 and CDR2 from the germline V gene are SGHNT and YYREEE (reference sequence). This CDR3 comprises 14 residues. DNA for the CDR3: TGTGCCAGCAGCTTGGCAGGGGGCAATCAGCCCCAGCATTTT. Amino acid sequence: CASSLAGGNQPQHF.

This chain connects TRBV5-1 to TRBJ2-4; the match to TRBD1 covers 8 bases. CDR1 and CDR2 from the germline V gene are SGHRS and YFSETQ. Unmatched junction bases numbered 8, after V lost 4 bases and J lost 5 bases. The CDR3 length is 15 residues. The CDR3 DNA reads TGCGCCAGCAGCCGAAAATCGACAGGGGAAAACATTCAGTACTTC. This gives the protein CASSRKSTGENIQYF.

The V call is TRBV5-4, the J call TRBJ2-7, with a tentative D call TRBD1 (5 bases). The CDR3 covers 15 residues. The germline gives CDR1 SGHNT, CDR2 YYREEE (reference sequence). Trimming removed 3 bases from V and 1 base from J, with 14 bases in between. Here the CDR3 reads CASSYTTRESYEQYF. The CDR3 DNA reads TGTGCCAGCAGCTACACAACCAGGGAATCCTACGAGCAGTACTTC.

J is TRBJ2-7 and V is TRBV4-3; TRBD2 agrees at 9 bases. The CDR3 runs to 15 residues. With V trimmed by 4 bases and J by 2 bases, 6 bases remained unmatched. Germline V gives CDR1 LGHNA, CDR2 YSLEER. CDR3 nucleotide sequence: TGCGCCAGCAGCCCTGGACTAGCGCTTACCTACGAGCAGTACTTC. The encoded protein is CASSPGLALTYEQYF.

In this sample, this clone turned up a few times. This CDR3 is CASSYPDTYEQYF. The CDR3 DNA reads TGTGCCAGCAGTTATCCGGACACCTACGAGCAGTACTTC. This chain joins TRBV6-6 and TRBJ2-7; D perhaps matches TRBD1 (5 bases). Germline CDR1 is MNHNY and CDR2 is SVGAGI (reference sequence). The length of the CDR3 is 13 residues. V was pared by 3 bases and J by 2 bases, with 8 bases between.

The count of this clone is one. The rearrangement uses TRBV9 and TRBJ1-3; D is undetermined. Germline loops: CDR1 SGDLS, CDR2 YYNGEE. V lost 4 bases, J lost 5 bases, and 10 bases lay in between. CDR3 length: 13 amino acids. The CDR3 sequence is CASSPGSRNTIYF. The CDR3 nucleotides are TGTGCCAGCAGCCCGGGTTCTAGAAACACCATATATTTT. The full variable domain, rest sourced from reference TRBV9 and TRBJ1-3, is DSGVTQTPKHLITATGQRVTLRCSPRSGDLSVYWYQQSLDQGLQFLIQYYNGEERAKGNILERFSAQQFPDLHSELNLSSLELGDSALYFCASSPGSRNTIYFGEGSWLTVV.

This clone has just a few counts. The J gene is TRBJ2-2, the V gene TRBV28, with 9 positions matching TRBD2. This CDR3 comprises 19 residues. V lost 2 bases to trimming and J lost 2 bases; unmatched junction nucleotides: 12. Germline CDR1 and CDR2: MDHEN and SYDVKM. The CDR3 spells CASSLDASGRPSNTGELFF. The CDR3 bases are TGTGCCAGCAGTTTAGACGCCAGCGGGAGGCCTTCAAACACCGGGGAGCTGTTTTTT. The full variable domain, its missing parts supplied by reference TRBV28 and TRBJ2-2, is DVKVTQSSRYLVKRTGEKVFLECVQDMDHENMFWYRQDPGLGLRLIYFSYDVKMKEKGDIPEGYSVSREKKERFSLILESASTNQTSMYLCASSLDASGRPSNTGELFFGEGSRLTVL.

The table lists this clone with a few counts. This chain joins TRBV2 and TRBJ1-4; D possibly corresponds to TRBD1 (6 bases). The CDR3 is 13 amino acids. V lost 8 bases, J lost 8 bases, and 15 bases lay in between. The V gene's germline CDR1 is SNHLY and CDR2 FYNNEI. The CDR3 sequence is CASCPMRGEKLFF. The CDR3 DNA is TGTGCCAGCTGCCCTATGAGGGGGGAAAAACTGTTTTTT.

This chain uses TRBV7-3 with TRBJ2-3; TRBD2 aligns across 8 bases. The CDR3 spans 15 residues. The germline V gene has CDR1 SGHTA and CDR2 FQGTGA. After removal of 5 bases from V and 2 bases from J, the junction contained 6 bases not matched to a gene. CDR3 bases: TGTGCCAGCAGCGATAGCGGGGACCTCACAGATACGCAGTATTTT. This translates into CASSDSGDLTDTQYF.

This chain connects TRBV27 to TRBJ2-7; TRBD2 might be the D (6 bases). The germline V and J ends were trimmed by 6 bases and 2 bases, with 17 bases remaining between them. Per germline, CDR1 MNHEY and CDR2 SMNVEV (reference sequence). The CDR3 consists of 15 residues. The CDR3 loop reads CASSAGGAKAYEQYF. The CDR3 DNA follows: TGTGCCAGCAGCGCCGGCGGGGCTAAAGCCTACGAGCAGTACTTC.